Shown below are 10 T cell receptor beta chains from a single sample sequenced in a study of control samples from healthy donors and cancer patients. Here immunoSEQ multiplex PCR was the method, and the copy in TCRdb shows in-frame clones only, minus some. The data hold around 130,000 clones, with about 88% observed a single time. The sample was blood. These receptors all come from a middle-aged man in good health.

V and J are TRBV2 and TRBJ1-2; 7 positions agree with TRBD1. With V trimmed by 8 bases and J by 3 bases, 12 bases remained unmatched. Germline CDR1 reads SNHLY; CDR2 reads FYNNEI. The CDR3 has 15 amino acids. Here the CDR3 DNA reads TGTGCCAGCCTCCCTATGACAGGGACCGACTATGGCTACACCTTC. The encoded protein is CASLPMTGTDYGYTF.

Comment on this clone: The same CDR3 arises from other DNA sequences in this sample as well. The CDR3 DNA sequence: TGTGCCATCAGTGAGACAGGGGGGAATCAGCCCCAGCATTTT. Translation gives CAISETGGNQPQHF. This rearrangement joins TRBV10-3 to TRBJ1-5; 8 nucleotides align to TRBD1. Germline V gene data show CDR1 as ENHRY and CDR2 as SYGVKD. V lost 2 bases and J lost 4; bases outside the gene matches: 1. The CDR3 is 14 residues long.

The sample holds one count of this clone. V is TRBV29-1 and J is TRBJ1-3; no reliable D call. Trimming cost V 7 bases and J 0 bases, with 10 bases left between them. The germline gives CDR1 SQVTM, CDR2 ANQGSEA. The length of the CDR3 is 13 residues. The CDR3 reads CSGAVSSGNTIYF. Here the CDR3 DNA reads TGCAGCGGTGCAGTGAGCTCTGGAAACACCATATATTTT.

The CDR3 is CASSPLAGSNYEQYF. In nucleotides, the CDR3 is TGTGCCAGCAGCCCATTAGCGGGATCCAACTACGAGCAGTACTTC. V usage is TRBV9 and J usage is TRBJ2-7, with 8 bases aligning to TRBD2. V was pared by 4 bases and J by 3 bases, with 9 bases of the junction left unmatched. The CDR3 loop spans 15 amino acids. Germline CDR1 reads SGDLS; CDR2 reads YYNGEE.

The CDR3: CASSSQGAREEKLFF. CDR3 DNA: TGTGCCAGCAGCTCACAGGGGGCGCGGGAGGAAAAACTGTTTTTT. The chain combines TRBV27 with TRBJ1-4; 9 bases are shared with TRBD1. The ends lost 6 bases at V and 8 bases at J; junction bases unmatched: 10. Germline V lookup: CDR1 MNHEY, CDR2 SMNVEV (reference sequence). This CDR3 spans 15 amino acids.

This rearrangement joins TRBV5-1 to TRBJ1-2; TRBD1 matches at 7 bases. The trim removed 4 bases at V and 4 bases at J, leaving 4 bases unmatched. Germline CDR1 reads SGHRS; CDR2 reads YFSETQ. The CDR3 covers 13 residues. CDR3 residues: CASSTRQGYGYTF. CDR3 nucleotide sequence: TGCGCCAGCAGCACCAGACAGGGCTATGGCTACACCTTC.

This clone has a handful of counts. The rearrangement links TRBV2 to TRBJ2-5; D remains unclear. V lost 5 bases, J lost 4 bases, and 5 bases lay in between. The CDR3 sequence is 11 residues long. From germline, CDR1 is SNHLY and CDR2 FYNNEI. The CDR3 reads CASSNRETQYF. In DNA form, the CDR3 reads TGTGCCAGCAGTAACAGAGAGACCCAGTACTTC.

The J gene is TRBJ2-1, the V gene TRBV15; the D is unclear. V was pared by 0 bases and J by 6 bases, with 15 bases between. CDR1 is LNHNV and CDR2 is YYDKDF in the germline V gene (reference sequence). The CDR3 loop spans 16 amino acids. The DNA of the CDR3 is TGTGCCACCAGCAGAGATGGCAGACGGACGGGCAATGAGCAGTTCTTC. Protein: CATSRDGRRTGNEQFF.

J is TRBJ2-2 and V is TRBV7-9; D gene uncertain. Germline-derived CDR1 and CDR2 are SEHNR and FQNEAQ (reference sequence). V lost 5 bases to trimming and J lost 5 bases, with 12 bases between them. The CDR3 length is 14 residues. For the CDR3, the DNA is TGTGCCAGCAGCCCTTTTCAGGCGACCGGGGAGCTGTTTTTT. It specifies CASSPFQATGELFF.

The chain has TRBV27 and TRBJ2-5; D could derive from TRBD1 or TRBD2 (5 bases each). CDR3 size: 15 residues. CDR1 is MNHEY, CDR2 SMNVEV, per germline (reference sequence). V lost 2 bases, J lost 5 bases, and 15 bases lay in between. The CDR3: CASSLPAGTVETQYF. CDR3 DNA sequence: TGTGCCAGCAGTTTACCCGCAGGGACGGTGGAGACCCAGTACTTC.